Included here is one T cell receptor (beta chain) sequence, with context. No antigen is known for it. Specified time point: patch test 1, 2 weeks after DPC sensitization. Treatment specified: therapeutic diphenylcyclopropenone sensitization with weekly scalp DPC. Each patch test followed a blood draw. The sample comes from a study of human T cells and chemical hapten exposure. Study at large: Upper inner arm skin measuring 2 cm by 2 cm received 2% DPC for sensitization.

The study's findings and limits: Expanded TCRs showed more large CDR3 clusters than pre-sensitization or healthy control sets.

In the original processing: Sample TCR totals centred on a median of 95,638, ranging about 20,000 to 700,000. TCRdb reanalysed the RACE reads using MiXCR and keeps one entry per CDR3 protein. For this entry, the V and J calls and clone size follow TCRdb and not the study's own pipeline. The profile shows 300,000 to 350,000 distinct CDR3 sequences, around 6.9% of them singletons. The receptor was derived from a woman aged 18-29 years with alopecia areata. Some clones in this sample may be carry-over from other donors' samples. The sequences come from whole blood, collected in connection with sensitization to the hapten diphenylcyclopropenone (DPC).

As DNA, the CDR3 is TGTGCCAGCAGTTACTCGAGGTCCCCCGGGACGCAGTATTTT. This translates into CASSYSRSPGTQYF. This rearrangement joins TRBV6-5 to TRBJ2-3; D ambiguous. CDR3 length: 14 residues. Looked up from germline, CDR1 is MNHEY and CDR2 is SVGAGI. V dropped 0 bases and J dropped 9 bases, with 13 bases sitting between them.